The rows below give T cell receptor beta chains drawn from one sample of a study of blood T cell repertoires in COVID-19. Measured with immunoSEQ multiplex PCR; TCRdb has only the in-frame clones, and not every one. Found here are roughly 250,000 clones, roughly 87% of them singletons; the top ten hold 6% to 9%. Sequenced material: peripheral blood. The receptors here all came from a man between 60 and 75 years old who had recovered from COVID-19. Both conserved end residues are part of each CDR3. D genes are given only for firm matches. For some rows the clone size is stated as once, few or many, or as a class when expanded; others skip it.

j_call d_call v_call clone_size cdr3_length cdr3_aa cdr3_nt
TRBJ1-1 NA TRBV12-5 few 15 CASGPPTGFDTEAFF TGTGCTAGTGGACCACCTACAGGGTTCGACACTGAAGCTTTCTTT
TRBJ2-2 NA TRBV6-1 NA 16 CASSDFVSSFTGELFF TGTGCCAGCAGTGATTTCGTTTCTAGTTTCACCGGGGAGCTGTTTTTT
TRBJ1-5 TRBD1 TRBV19 NA 13 CASRGQGQQPQHF TGTGCCAGTAGGGGACAGGGTCAACAGCCCCAGCATTTT
TRBJ1-2 TRBD1 TRBV7-2 NA 15 CASSLVFGDRDGYTF TGTGCCAGCAGCTTAGTGTTTGGGGACAGGGATGGCTACACCTTC
TRBJ1-4 NA TRBV5-6 NA 14 CASSFRGLGEKLFF TGTGCCAGCAGCTTCAGGGGCCTGGGTGAAAAACTGTTTTTT
TRBJ2-1 NA TRBV9 NA 14 CASSATLPGIEQFF TGTGCCAGCAGCGCCACACTCCCGGGAATTGAGCAGTTCTTC
TRBJ2-1 TRBD1 TRBV29-1 NA 15 CSAGDRGLINNEQFF TGCAGCGCCGGTGACAGGGGGCTAATCAACAATGAGCAGTTCTTC
TRBJ2-1 TRBD2 TRBV30 few 17 CAWAAILRGSSYNEQFF TGTGCCTGGGCCGCTATCCTGCGGGGGAGCTCCTACAATGAGCAGTTCTTC
TRBJ2-7 NA TRBV4-1 NA 16 CASSQRQTGEGGEQYF TGCGCCAGCAGCCAACGTCAGACAGGGGAGGGAGGCGAGCAGTACTTC
TRBJ1-1 TRBD1 TRBV6-5 few 13 CASGQGANTEAFF TGTGCCAGCGGACAGGGGGCGAACACTGAAGCTTTCTTT
TRBJ1-5 TRBD1 TRBV2 NA 13 CASSADRGQPQHF TGTGCCAGCAGTGCGGACAGGGGGCAGCCCCAGCATTTT
TRBJ2-2 NA TRBV3-1/TRBV3-2 few 16 CASSQEAEIYTGELFF TGTGCCAGCAGCCAAGAAGCGGAGATATACACCGGGGAGCTGTTTTTT
TRBJ1-1 NA TRBV18 NA 16 CASSPKQGGRTTEAFF TGTGCCAGCTCACCAAAACAGGGAGGGAGGACCACTGAAGCTTTCTTT
TRBJ2-1 TRBD1 TRBV5-4 NA 15 CASSLTRGLYNEQFF TGTGCCAGCAGCTTAACAAGGGGGCTTTACAATGAGCAGTTCTTC
TRBJ2-3 NA TRBV5-1 once 15 CASTPRAGFSDTQYF TGCGCCAGCACGCCCCGTGCAGGGTTTTCAGATACGCAGTATTTT
TRBJ2-3 TRBD2 TRBV10-1 NA 15 CASSDTSGDTDTQYF TGCGCCAGCAGCGATACTAGCGGGGACACAGATACGCAGTATTTT
TRBJ1-2 TRBD1 TRBV6-5 NA 12 CASSPDRVGYTF TGTGCCAGCAGTCCGGACAGGGTGGGCTACACCTTC
TRBJ1-3 NA TRBV6-6 few 14 CASTNGGFGNTIYF TGTGCCAGCACCAACGGAGGGTTCGGAAACACCATATATTTT
TRBJ1-1 TRBD1 TRBV11-1 NA 14 CASSLGQGNTEAFF TGTGCCAGCAGCTTAGGACAGGGGAACACTGAAGCTTTCTTT
TRBJ2-7 TRBD1 TRBV11-2 NA 15 CASSLSGTGFYEQYF TGTGCCAGCAGTTTGTCCGGGACAGGCTTCTACGAGCAGTACTTC
TRBJ1-1 NA TRBV5-1 NA 13 CASSFERYTEAFF TGCGCCAGCAGCTTTGAACGGTACACTGAAGCTTTCTTT
TRBJ2-7 NA TRBV5-1 NA 14 CASSLAVRAYEQYF TGCGCCAGCAGCTTGGCCGTGCGGGCCTACGAGCAGTACTTC
TRBJ2-7 TRBD2 TRBV27 once 16 CASSLDSGGGRYEQYF TGTGCCAGCAGTTTGGATAGCGGGGGGGGACGGTACGAGCAGTACTTC
TRBJ1-5 TRBD1 TRBV6-5 NA 15 CASSPRDRINQPQHF TGTGCCAGCAGTCCCCGGGACAGGATTAATCAGCCCCAGCATTTT
TRBJ1-3 NA TRBV9 once 15 CASSSGHFSGNTIYF TGTGCCAGCAGCTCAGGACACTTCTCTGGAAACACCATATATTTT
TRBJ1-2 TRBD1 TRBV30 NA 14 CAWSSTGGALYYTF TGTGCCTGGAGTTCCACAGGGGGCGCCCTTTACTACACCTTC
TRBJ2-7 TRBD2 TRBV4-1 NA 18 CASSQLTTRTSSKSEQYF TGCGCCAGCAGCCAACTTACCACCCGGACTAGTTCTAAGTCCGAGCAGTACTTC
TRBJ2-5 NA TRBV5-1 NA 15 CASSPQGWTQETQYF TGCGCCAGCAGCCCGCAGGGGTGGACGCAAGAGACCCAGTACTTC
TRBJ1-1 NA TRBV20-1 NA 11 CSVRSDTEAFF TGCAGTGTGAGGAGTGACACTGAAGCTTTCTTT
TRBJ1-6 TRBD1 TRBV5-1 NA 15 CASSSGQGDNSPLHF TGCGCCAGCAGCTCGGGACAGGGGGATAATTCACCCCTCCACTTT
TRBJ1-2 NA TRBV9 few 12 CASSVLGYGYTF TGTGCCAGCAGCGTTCTCGGGTACGGCTACACCTTC
TRBJ1-5 NA TRBV27 NA 14 CASSEFAAPQPQHF TGTGCCAGCAGTGAGTTTGCCGCGCCTCAGCCCCAGCATTTT
TRBJ1-2 NA TRBV10-3 NA 15 CAISAPEGARYGYTF TGTGCCATCAGTGCCCCCGAAGGGGCCCGATATGGCTACACCTTC
TRBJ2-3 NA TRBV9 NA 16 CASSLLQGLWSDTQYF TGTGCCAGCAGCTTACTACAGGGTCTTTGGTCAGATACGCAGTATTTT
TRBJ1-2 TRBD1 TRBV7-9 NA 16 CASSFDTRQGRHGYTF TGTGCCAGCAGCTTTGATACCAGACAGGGACGGCATGGCTACACCTTC
TRBJ2-3 TRBD2 TRBV6-5 NA 16 CASSYRTSDPTDTQYF TGTGCCAGCAGTTACCGCACTAGCGATCCCACAGATACGCAGTATTTT
TRBJ2-3 TRBD2 TRBV6-6 NA 14 CASMSSGGEDTQYF TGTGCCAGCATGTCCAGCGGGGGTGAAGATACGCAGTATTTT